This TCR beta chain was identified in a study of identical twins (dated by TCRdb to about 2016). As for the study more broadly: The study deep-sequenced TCR alpha and beta repertoires from monozygotic twins, unrelated adults of various ages and cord blood to test whether fetal clonotypes persist. To rule out contamination, replicate twin experiments were performed at different times with different library preparation protocols.

At least ten counts were recorded for this clonotype. Its antigen is currently not known. No much larger clonotype is one base removed from it; base qualities were not supplied. Trimming takes 6 bases from V and 4 bases from J, and the germline ends sit 15 bases apart. The CDR3 sequence holds 14 residues, the cysteine and phenylalanine included. The entry retains the CDR3 DNA only, 42 bases that are in frame from base 1. The germline V gene yields MNHNS for CDR1 and SASEGT for CDR2. All donors were healthy Caucasians. Miltenyi CD45RO+ enrichment and human naive T-cell isolation kits were used to isolate memory (CD45RO+) and naive T cells from PBMC. Study-level results and caveats: Fewer insertions were carried by abundant cord blood beta clonotypes, a similar but weaker trend appeared in young adult naive repertoires, and no such trend appeared in memory repertoires. Out-of-frame TCR alpha sequences shared between twins showed an excess of low generation-probability sequences compared with coincidental sharing between unrelated individuals. In beta out-of-frame sequences, excess twin sharing was weaker, because having fewer shared sequences lowered the signal-to-noise ratio. Conclusions relied on cross-sectional statistical analysis, since the same donors could not be followed over many years. Zero-insertion analyses could be partly confounded by invariant T cells such as MAIT and iNKT, though diverse VJ usage argued against such confounding for most clonotypes. In monozygotic twins, out-of-frame TCR alpha sharing was systematically underestimated by recombination models, although the models agreed with sharing between unrelated individuals.

Library method: 5' RACE. The listed sequencing device is Illumina HiSeq 2000. A universal primer binding site was introduced by template switching, and a unique molecular identifier was present in the final cDNA, enabling accurate counting of TCR cDNA molecules. First-strand cDNA for TCR alpha and beta chains was synthesized from specific primers in the conserved constant-segment region. To control for contamination, each cDNA library was double barcoded with a SMART-Mk sample barcode plus Illumina barcodes. TruSeq adapter sequences along with Illumina sample barcodes were introduced in two successive PCR steps. The Illumina HiSeq platform was used with custom primers to sequence TCR alpha and beta cDNA libraries. The original pipeline was this. MiGEC processed the raw reads to extract unique molecular identifiers, while MiXCR was used to determine the CDR3 positions. For each individual, recombination models were inferred using an EM algorithm with the repgenHMM and IGoR tools. Shared clonotype analysis was performed with the tcR package in R, normalizing sharing by the product of cloneset sizes. To study raw recombination free of thymic and clonal selection effects, out-of-frame nonproductive sequences were analyzed. TCRdb trimmed public reads at Q25 via fastp, called clones via MiXCR and kept in-frame beta chains. Every CDR3 protein is listed once, alongside the most common genes and DNA of its rows. These V and J calls derive from TCRdb rather than the authors' analysis. This sample gives hundreds of thousands of distinct CDR3 sequences in total; around 10% of them show up just once. The ten largest clones capture approximately 5.1% of the sample.

Recombination linked TRBV6-1 to TRBJ2-5; a tentative D call is TRBD2 (5 bases match). The source material was memory (CD45RO+) T cells sorted from blood. The cell subset or site label, read with the paper, signifies: CD45RO+ enriched T cells. This receptor was obtained from a young woman in good health. The CDR3 region reads CASSLGILTETQYF. The nucleotide sequence is TGTGCCAGCAGCCTCGGGATACTAACAGAGACCCAGTACTTC.